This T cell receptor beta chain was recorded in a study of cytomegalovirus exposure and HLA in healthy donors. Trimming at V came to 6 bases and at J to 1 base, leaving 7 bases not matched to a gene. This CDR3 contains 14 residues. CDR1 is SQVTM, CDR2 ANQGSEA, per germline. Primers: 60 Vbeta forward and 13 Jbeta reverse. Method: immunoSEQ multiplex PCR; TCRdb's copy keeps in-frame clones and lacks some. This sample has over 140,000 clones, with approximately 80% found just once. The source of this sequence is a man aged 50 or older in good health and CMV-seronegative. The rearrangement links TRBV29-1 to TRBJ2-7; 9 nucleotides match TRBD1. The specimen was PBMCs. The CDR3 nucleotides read TGCAGCGTAGCCGGGACAGGGAATTCCTACGAGCAGTACTTC. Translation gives CSVAGTGNSYEQYF.